The 7 T cell receptor beta chains in this list originate from one sample, sequenced in a study of T cells after posttransplantation cyclophosphamide. Method: immunoSEQ multiplex PCR; TCRdb's copy keeps in-frame clones and lacks some. The data show 30,000 to 35,000 clones, none appearing only once, with 6% to 8.5% held by the ten largest. Sample: PBMCs. The receptors originated from a woman in her 50s in good health and a related stem cell transplant donor.

This clone came up many times. The chain joins TRBV7-6 to TRBJ2-5, with TRBD1 matching over 10 bases. CDR1 SGHVS and CDR2 FNYEAQ come from the germline V gene. The CDR3 is 17 amino acids. V gave up 5 bases and J gave up 1 base; unmatched junction bases: 10. The DNA of the CDR3 is TGTGCCAGCAGCCCGGGTCCGACAGGGGGCTTCCAAGAGACCCAGTACTTC. Translating gives CASSPGPTGGFQETQYF.

This clone was observed a few times. The chain links TRBV12-3 or TRBV12-4 to TRBJ2-3; 10 bases align to TRBD2. The CDR3 has 17 residues. Germline trimming cut 7 bases from V and 0 bases from J; bases unmatched to any gene: 10. CDR3 sequence (DNA): TGTGCCAGCATTGGGCTAGCGGGAGAGATTAGCACAGATACGCAGTATTTT. Its protein is CASIGLAGEISTDTQYF.

This clone occurred many times. The chain couples TRBV5-6 to TRBJ1-1, with unresolved D. CDR3 length equals 12 residues. V dropped 5 bases and J dropped 2 bases, with 7 bases sitting between them. Germline CDR1 and CDR2: SGHDT and YYEEEE. Here the CDR3 reads CASRISNTEAFF. CDR3 bases: TGTGCCAGCAGAATATCCAACACTGAAGCTTTCTTT.

This clone was picked up many times. This chain joins TRBV7-9 and TRBJ2-5; TRBD1 matches at 7 bases. The ends lost 4 bases at V and 4 bases at J; junction bases unmatched: 15. The CDR3 is 17 residues long. The germline CDR1 and CDR2 sequences are SEHNR and FQNEAQ (reference sequence). CDR3 amino acids: CASSSPDRSYRGETQYF. Here the CDR3 DNA reads TGTGCCAGCAGCTCTCCGGACAGGTCATATCGGGGAGAGACCCAGTACTTC.

This clone showed up many times. The genes are TRBV28 and TRBJ1-1; possible D gene TRBD1, 5 bases. Germline CDR1 and CDR2: MDHEN and SYDVKM. The CDR3 is 12 amino acids. Trimming removed 5 bases from V and 5 bases from J, with 9 bases in between. CDR3 DNA sequence: TGTGCCAGCAGTCCCAGGGATACTGAAGCTTTCTTT. This sequence encodes CASSPRDTEAFF.

This clone was counted many times. This rearrangement joins TRBV12-3 or TRBV12-4 to TRBJ2-1; weak D call: TRBD2 (5 bases). V was shortened by 6 bases and J by 9 bases, with 12 bases between the two germline ends. The CDR3 has 12 amino acids. The CDR3: CASSIERVEQFF. The CDR3 nucleotides are TGTGCCAGCAGCATAGAGAGGGTTGAGCAGTTCTTC.

This clone was observed many times. CDR3: CASSPPGYNEQFF. In nucleotides, the CDR3 is TGTGCCAGCAGTCCCCCGGGGTACAATGAGCAGTTCTTC. The chain links TRBV27 to TRBJ2-1, with TRBD2 as a possible D gene (5 bases). The germline V gene encodes CDR1 MNHEY and CDR2 SMNVEV (reference sequence). This CDR3 has 13 amino acids. V was clipped by 5 bases and J by 4 bases, with 9 bases between them.